This TCR beta chain came from a study of metastatic and nonmetastatic thyroid tumors (dated by TCRdb to 2019 to 2021). Broadly, across the study: The researchers compared repertoires between peripheral blood samples and tumor or nodule tissue samples from patients with malignant or benign thyroid disease. Overall study results and their limits: TCR beta diversity was reported as significantly higher in malignant tumors than in benign nodules, in both blood and tumor samples.

This clone was recorded many times. Its recognized antigen is unknown. Base qualities are not recorded, but no much larger clone differs from it by a single base. No patient had received any treatment before thyroid surgery. Patient clinical samples collected from about 2011 to 2018 were retrospectively analysed using T-cell receptor beta sequencing. Library generation was performed with PCR. These reads were obtained on an Illumina HiSeq 4000. The TCR beta-chain CDR3 region of each patient was profiled by high-throughput sequencing. As for the original processing: The researchers built a classifier to tell apart papillary thyroid cancer patients with distant metastasis, based on CDR3 differences among clinicopathological groups. To measure repertoire diversity the researchers used the Shannon index, while the Morisita-Horn index served to gauge how similar the tumor and blood repertoires were. TCRdb handled the public reads itself, with Q25 trimming in fastp and clone calling in MiXCR, and kept productive beta chains. The V and J calls shown here were made by TCRdb, not taken from the authors' results. The table for this sample lists more than 85,000 clones; 8% to 9.5% of them were counted only once. The ten largest clones capture approximately 8.8% of the sample.

Per the germline V gene, SNHLY is the CDR1 and FYNNEI is the CDR2. The CDR3 has 12 amino acids, counting the end cysteine and phenylalanine. The sequence is cut down to CDR3 DNA, 36 bases in frame from base 1. V drops 7 bases and J drops 5 bases, leaving 12 bases in between. Material: blood. This receptor chain uses TRBV2 and TRBJ2-7, with the D gene not clear enough to name. The receptor's source is a female donor with papillary thyroid cancer or a benign thyroid nodule (not recorded which). Some clones in this sample may be carry-over from other donors' samples. The CDR3 region has the sequence CASNPSYHEQYF. The nucleotide sequence reads TGTGCCAGCAATCCCAGTTACCACGAGCAGTACTTC.